One sample yielded the 9 T cell receptor beta chains listed below, sequenced in a study of beta chain features in type 1 diabetes. Every bit of the isolated RNA underwent reverse transcription, so sequencing read expressed TCRB transcripts. TCRdb's table, derived via immunoSEQ multiplex PCR, lists solely in-frame clones and lacks some. The sample shows 860,000 or so clones, roughly 15% of them seen only once. The sample was naive CD4+ T cells from blood. Receptors originate from a woman between 18 and 29 years old in good health.

This clone was detected only a few times. The chain uses TRBV6-6 and TRBJ2-3, with D perhaps TRBD1 or TRBD2 (5 bases each). Per the germline V gene, CDR1 is MNHNY and CDR2 is SVGAGI (reference sequence). CDR3 length: 15 amino acids. V was pared by 0 bases and J by 7 bases, with 14 bases between. This chain's CDR3 is CASSYSRGRGNTQYF. The CDR3 DNA follows: TGTGCCAGCAGTTACTCTCGGGGCAGAGGGAATACGCAGTATTTT.

In its sample, this clone was seen a few times. The chain joins TRBV20-1 to TRBJ2-7, with TRBD1 as a possible D gene (5 bases). Germline V gives CDR1 DFQATT, CDR2 SNEGSKA (reference sequence). This CDR3 contains 11 residues. V lost 3 bases and J lost 6, with 9 bases in between. The CDR3 region has the DNA TGCAGTGCTAGTCGGACACTCGAGCAGTACTTC. As protein: CSASRTLEQYF.

The rearrangement links TRBV5-6 to TRBJ2-5; 8 bases agree with TRBD2. Germline lookup yields CDR1 SGHDT and CDR2 YYEEEE. The V segment lost 5 bases and the J segment 0 bases; nucleotides outside the gene matches: 6. This CDR3 has 15 amino acids. The DNA for the CDR3 is TGTGCCAGCAGTCGAGCGGGAGATAACCAAGAGACCCAGTACTTC. Translated: CASSRAGDNQETQYF.

This chain uses TRBV5-8 with TRBJ2-5, with 13 bases fitting TRBD2. This CDR3 comprises 16 residues. V dropped 4 bases and J dropped 0; count of bases not matched to a gene: 3. Germline CDR1 reads SGHTS; CDR2 reads YDEGEE. CDR3 DNA: TGTGCCAGCAGCGTGACTAGCGGGAGGTACCAAGAGACCCAGTACTTC. This codes for CASSVTSGRYQETQYF.

The chain recombines TRBV7-2 with TRBJ2-7; possible D gene TRBD2, 5 bases. Germline loops: CDR1 SGHTA, CDR2 FQGNSA. V lost 5 bases and J lost 2, with 13 bases in between. The CDR3 totals 14 residues. CDR3 in DNA: TGTGCCAGCAGCCCAACTAGTTCCACCTACGAGCAGTACTTC. Its translation is CASSPTSSTYEQYF. The entire variable domain, with the rest obtained from reference TRBV7-2 and TRBJ2-7, is as follows: GAGVSQSPSNKVTEKGKDVELRCDPISGHTALYWYRQSLGQGLEFLIYFQGNSAPDKSGLPSDRFSAERTGGSVSTLTIQRTQQEDSAVYLCASSPTSSTYEQYFGPGTRLTVT.

The sample holds a few counts of this clone. The chain uses TRBV6-5 and TRBJ2-1; D may be TRBD2 (6 bases). The germline V and J ends were trimmed by 6 bases and 1 base, with 13 bases remaining between them. Germline CDR1 and CDR2: MNHEY and SVGAGI. The CDR3 loop spans 15 amino acids. The CDR3 reads CASRIAARSYNEQFF. The CDR3 nucleotides read TGTGCCAGCAGGATAGCGGCCAGGTCCTACAATGAGCAGTTCTTC.

This clone was counted between two and nine times. The chain couples TRBV7-3 to TRBJ2-7; D perhaps matches TRBD1 (6 bases). With 5 bases removed from V and 5 bases from J, the gap between germline ends came to 16 bases. The CDR3 has 14 residues. The V gene's germline CDR1 is SGHTA and CDR2 FQGTGA. DNA for the CDR3: TGTGCCAGCAGCGTGGGACACCTTCTCCACGAGCAGTACTTC. Translation gives CASSVGHLLHEQYF.

The V gene is TRBV28, the J gene TRBJ2-5, with D maybe TRBD2 (5 bases). This CDR3 has 14 residues. CDR1 is MDHEN, CDR2 SYDVKM, per germline. Trimming shortened V by 5 bases and J by 6 bases, and 16 bases separated the two germline ends. DNA of the CDR3: TGTGCCAGCAGTCCGATACTAGGTGTGAAGACCCAGTACTTC. Translation gives CASSPILGVKTQYF. The entire variable domain, with the rest obtained from reference TRBV28 and TRBJ2-5, is as follows: DVKVTQSSRYLVKRTGEKVFLECVQDMDHENMFWYRQDPGLGLRLIYFSYDVKMKEKGDIPEGYSVSREKKERFSLILESASTNQTSMYLCASSPILGVKTQYFGPGTRLLVL.

The chain is built from TRBV5-1 and TRBJ1-1, with D unclear. Germline values: CDR1 SGHRS, CDR2 YFSETQ. The CDR3 runs 13 residues. V dropped 5 bases and J dropped 3 bases, with 11 bases sitting between them. The CDR3 DNA is TGCGCCAGCAGACCCGGCATGGACACTGAAGCTTTCTTT. Translated: CASRPGMDTEAFF.